The present T cell receptor (beta chain) was sequenced within a study of blood T cell repertoires in COVID-19. As for the study in general: T cells, B-cell-depleted T cells, or PBMCs provided the cDNA or gDNA that served as material.

Data came from immunoSEQ multiplex PCR; TCRdb stores just in-frame clones and leaves some out. The sample shows over 95,000 clones, 75% to 85% of them seen only once. This CDR3 is built from 14 residues. The V gene end was trimmed by 6 bases and the J gene end by 0 bases; junction bases not matched to a gene: 2. The V gene's germline CDR1 is MNHEY and CDR2 SVGAGI. The receptor was isolated from a human donor in a cohort sampled during active COVID-19. The V gene is TRBV6-5, the J gene TRBJ1-1, with TRBD1 matching over 9 bases. Material for sequencing was peripheral blood. The CDR3 DNA sequence: TGTGCCAGCAGGGACAGGGGAATGAACACTGAAGCTTTCTTT. Its protein is CASRDRGMNTEAFF.